The T cell receptor beta chain described here comes from a study of PD-1 blockade in classical Hodgkin lymphoma. Study-wide points: A significant rise in TCR diversity was seen by C4D1 for CD4+ cells but not for CD8+ cells. Prior therapy or disease activity may underlie the repertoire differences, whose causes remain undefined.

Generated by immunoSEQ multiplex PCR, the TCRdb table keeps only in-frame clones and is missing some. Seen here are tens of thousands of clones, roughly 89% observed once, and the top ten hold around a tenth. V lost 7 bases to trimming and J lost 3 bases, with 9 bases between them. Germline V gene sequence: CDR1 LNHDA, CDR2 SQIVND (reference sequence). The CDR3 sequence is 13 residues long. With respect to this clone: What it recognizes is unknown.

Each patient relapsed following autologous stem cell transplantation, and prior brentuximab vedotin exposure differed. This chain connects TRBV19 to TRBJ1-4; D perhaps matches TRBD1 (5 bases). The sequencing used peripheral blood mononuclear cells (PBMCs), collected before the second cycle of nivolumab. The sequence was collected from a human donor with classical Hodgkin lymphoma. The CDR3 DNA follows: TGTGCCAGTAATCAAGGGGCTAATGAAAAACTGTTTTTT. Its protein is CASNQGANEKLFF.